The source of this TCR beta chain is a study of shared clonotypes between healthy human individuals. Looking at the study overall: Plates per donor: three CD4 naive, three CD4 memory, two CD8 naive, one CD8 memory.

Over several immunoSEQ plates, each subset's genomic DNA was distributed in even portions. Original handling: ImmunoSEQ sequences covered only the junction and lacked quality scores; filtering therefore differed. Sequencing used immunoSEQ multiplex PCR; TCRdb keeps in-frame clones, though not all of them. The V and J calls and the clone size are those of that table, but D and trimming were determined from the DNA. Among about 700,000 clones listed, just over 90% were seen once. Germline values: CDR1 MNHNY, CDR2 SVGAGI (reference sequence). The V and J ends lost 6 bases and 6 bases, in that order; junction bases with no gene match: 10. The CDR3 loop spans 14 amino acids. CD45RO-negative CD8 cells positively selected for CCR7 made up the naive population, which excluded terminally differentiated effector memory CD45RA+ cells.

This clonotype originated in a man aged 25 to 40 in good health. The genes are TRBV6-6 and TRBJ1-1, with 7 bases identical to TRBD1. The sequencing input was naive CD8+ T cells sorted from blood. CDR3 in DNA: TGTGCCAGCAGACATCAACAGGGGATCGCTGAAGCTTTCTTT. Protein product: CASRHQQGIAEAFF.